This record concerns one TCR beta chain sequence. This table comes from immunoSEQ multiplex PCR, and its TCRdb copy is limited to in-frame clones, with some not included. Seen here are 65,000 to 80,000 clones, 75% to 90% observed once, and the top ten hold 9.5%. Germline V lookup: CDR1 SGHAT, CDR2 FQDESV (reference sequence). The CDR3 loop spans 15 amino acids. Between the trimmed V and J ends, which lost 2 bases and 2 bases, there was a span of 10 bases. This sample stems from a study of control samples from healthy donors and cancer patients. The specimen sequenced was PBMCs. This rearrangement joins TRBV11-1 to TRBJ2-4; no firm D call. The sequence was collected from a woman in her forties or fifties with colorectal cancer. The CDR3 region has the DNA TGTGCCAGCAGCTTACCGGGCAACTCCAAAAACATTCAGTACTTC. As protein: CASSLPGNSKNIQYF.